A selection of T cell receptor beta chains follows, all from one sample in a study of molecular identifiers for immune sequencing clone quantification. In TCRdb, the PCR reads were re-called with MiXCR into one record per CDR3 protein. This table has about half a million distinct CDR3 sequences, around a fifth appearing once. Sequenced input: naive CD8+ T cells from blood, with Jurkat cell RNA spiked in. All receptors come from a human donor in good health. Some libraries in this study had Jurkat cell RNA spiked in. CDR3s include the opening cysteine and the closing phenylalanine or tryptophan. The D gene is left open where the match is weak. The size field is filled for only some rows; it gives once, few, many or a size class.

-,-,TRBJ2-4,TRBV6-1,TGTGCCAGCAGTGAAGCGGGCGGCGAGTACTTC,CASSEAGGEYF
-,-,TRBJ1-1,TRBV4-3,TGCGCCAGCAGCCAGAGGGACCGGGGGACTGAAGCTTTCTTT,CASSQRDRGTEAFF
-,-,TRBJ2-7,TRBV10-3,TGTGCCATCAGTGAGTACATGACAGGAGACCTAGTAACGCCCGAGCAGTACTTC,CAISEYMTGDLVTPEQYF
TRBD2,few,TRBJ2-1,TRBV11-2,TGTGCCAGCAGCTCAACCAGCGGGGGAGAATTTTACAATGAGCAGTTCTTC,CASSSTSGGEFYNEQFF
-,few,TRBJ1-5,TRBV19,TGTGCCAGTAGTATAGGACAGGTTTGGGATAGCAATCAGCCCCAGCATTTT,CASSIGQVWDSNQPQHF
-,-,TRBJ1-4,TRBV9,TGTGCCAGCAGCTCCGAGGGTATAGACGATGAAAAACTGTTTTTT,CASSSEGIDDEKLFF
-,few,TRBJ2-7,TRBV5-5,TGTGCCAGCAGCCTACCCAGACCCTACGAGCAGTACTTC,CASSLPRPYEQYF
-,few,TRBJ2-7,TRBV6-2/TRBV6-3,TGTGCCAGCAGTTACGGACAAAGGAGCTCCTACGAGCAGTACTTC,CASSYGQRSSYEQYF
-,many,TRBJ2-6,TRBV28,TGTGCCAGCAGCCTGTTCTCTGGGGCCAACGTCCTGACTTTC,CASSLFSGANVLTF
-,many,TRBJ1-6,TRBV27,TGTGCCAGCAGTTTTGGCTATAATTCACCCCTCCACTTT,CASSFGYNSPLHF
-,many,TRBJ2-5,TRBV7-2,TGTGCCAGCAGCCTATGGGGCGGAGAGACCCAGTACTTC,CASSLWGGETQYF
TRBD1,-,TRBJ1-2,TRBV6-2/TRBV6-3,TGTGCCAGCAACTCAATCCGGGACAGCACTAACTATGGCTACACCTTC,CASNSIRDSTNYGYTF
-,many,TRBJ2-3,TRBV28,TGTGCCAGCAGTTTCACCGGGAGAGGTGATACGCAGTATTTT,CASSFTGRGDTQYF
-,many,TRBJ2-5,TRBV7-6,TGTGCCAGCAGCCGCTATCAAGAGACCCAGTACTTC,CASSRYQETQYF
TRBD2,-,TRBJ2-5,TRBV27,TGTGCCAGCAGTTCCCTGTCTACGGACGCGGGGGAGACCCGGTACTTC,CASSSLSTDAGETRYF
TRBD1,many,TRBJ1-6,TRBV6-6,TGTGCCAGCAGCCACAGGGGTTCACCCCTCCACTTT,CASSHRGSPLHF
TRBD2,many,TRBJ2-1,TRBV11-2,TGTGCCAGCAGCTTAGCCTTCCAAGCGGGGGAATACAATGAGCAGTTCTTC,CASSLAFQAGEYNEQFF
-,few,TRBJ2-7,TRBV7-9,TGTGCCAGCAGCTTGGCCAACTATTTCAACGAGCAGTACTTC,CASSLANYFNEQYF
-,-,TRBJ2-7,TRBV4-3,TGCGCCAGCAGCCAAGATGGCGGGATGGCATACGAGCAGTACTTC,CASSQDGGMAYEQYF
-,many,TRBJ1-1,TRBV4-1,TGCGCCAGCAGCCAAGTTTTCGGGGTGTTCGACACTGAAGCTTTCTTT,CASSQVFGVFDTEAFF
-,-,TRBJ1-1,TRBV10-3,TGTGCCATCAGTGCGGGTCCCGTCCCTGAAGCTTTCTTT,CAISAGPVPEAFF
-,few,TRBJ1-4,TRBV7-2,TGTGCCAGCAGCTTGGCGACAGCAACTAATGAAAAACTGTTTTTT,CASSLATATNEKLFF
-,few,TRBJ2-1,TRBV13,TGTGCCAGCAGCTTAGGTATGGGTGAGCAGTTCTTC,CASSLGMGEQFF
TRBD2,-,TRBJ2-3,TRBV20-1,TGCAGTGCTAGAGACCTAAACCGGGGGGGCACAGGTACGCAGTATTTT,CSARDLNRGGTGTQYF
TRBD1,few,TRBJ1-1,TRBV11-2,TGTGCCAGCAGCTTAGTTGGGGGGACAGGAGACACTGAAGCTTTCTTT,CASSLVGGTGDTEAFF
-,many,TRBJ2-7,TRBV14,TGTGCCAGCAGCCAAGACGTCAACTCCTACGAGCAGTACTTC,CASSQDVNSYEQYF
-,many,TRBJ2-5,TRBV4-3,TGCGCCAGCAGCCAAGATAGGAGCCTCACTGGGACCCAGTACTTC,CASSQDRSLTGTQYF
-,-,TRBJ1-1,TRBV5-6,TGTGCCAGCAACCTATACAGGGCCCTGAACACTGAAGCTTTCTTT,CASNLYRALNTEAFF
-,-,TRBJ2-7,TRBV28,TGTGCCAGCACCTCCATGTTCAGGGTGCACGAGCAGTACTTC,CASTSMFRVHEQYF
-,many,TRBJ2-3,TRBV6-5,TGTGCCAGCAGTTGGCCTACGCAGTATTTT,CASSWPTQYF
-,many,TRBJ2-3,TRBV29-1,TGCACCATGGAAGAGGGCTCCGATACGCAGTATTTT,CTMEEGSDTQYF
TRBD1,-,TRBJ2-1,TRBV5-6,TGTGCCAGCAGCCGATGGACAGGTTTCTATGAGCTGTTCTTC,CASSRWTGFYELFF
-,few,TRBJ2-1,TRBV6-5,TGTGCCAGCAGTTACTCGAACCCCGGGCCCCGCAATGAGCAGTTCTTC,CASSYSNPGPRNEQFF
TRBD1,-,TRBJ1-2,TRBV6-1,TGTGCCAGCAGTGATCGGGACAGGGGAATCTATGGCTACACCTTC,CASSDRDRGIYGYTF
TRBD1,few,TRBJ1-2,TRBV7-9,TGTGCCAGCAGCTGGGGACAGGGGTATCTGACTGGCTACACCTTC,CASSWGQGYLTGYTF
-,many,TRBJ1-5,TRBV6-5,TGTGCCAGCAGTCCGACCAGGGTCGGGGGTCAGCCCCAGCATTTT,CASSPTRVGGQPQHF
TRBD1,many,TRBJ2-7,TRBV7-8,TGTGCCAGCAGCTTAGCGCCATTTGGGACAGCTCTCTTC,CASSLAPFGTALF
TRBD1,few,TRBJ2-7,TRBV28,TGTGCCAGCAGTTTACGCCGGGACAGGGGGCTTGGCGAGCAGTACTTC,CASSLRRDRGLGEQYF
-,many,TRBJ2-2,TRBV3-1,TGTGCCAGCAGCTTCGGGGTAAACACCGGGGAGCTGTTTTTT,CASSFGVNTGELFF
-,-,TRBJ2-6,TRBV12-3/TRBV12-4,TGTGCCAGCAGTTTTTCCGGGACACTCTCTGGGGCCAACGTCCTGGCTTTC,CASSFSGTLSGANVLAF
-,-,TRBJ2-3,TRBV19,TGTGCCAGTAGTATAGCTGCGTTCACAGATACGCAGTATTTT,CASSIAAFTDTQYF
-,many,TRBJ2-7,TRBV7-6,TGTGCCAGCAGCTTACCGCCAGGGGCGCAGTACTTC,CASSLPPGAQYF
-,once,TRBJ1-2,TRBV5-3,TGTGCCAGCGGCTATAACTATGGCGAGGGGGGCACCTTC,CASGYNYGEGGTF
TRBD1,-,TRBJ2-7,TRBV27,TGTGCCAGCAGTCCCTGGGACAGGGAGTACGAGCAGTACTTC,CASSPWDREYEQYF
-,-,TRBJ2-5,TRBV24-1,TGTGCCACCAGTGATACGGAGACCCAGTACTTC,CATSDTETQYF